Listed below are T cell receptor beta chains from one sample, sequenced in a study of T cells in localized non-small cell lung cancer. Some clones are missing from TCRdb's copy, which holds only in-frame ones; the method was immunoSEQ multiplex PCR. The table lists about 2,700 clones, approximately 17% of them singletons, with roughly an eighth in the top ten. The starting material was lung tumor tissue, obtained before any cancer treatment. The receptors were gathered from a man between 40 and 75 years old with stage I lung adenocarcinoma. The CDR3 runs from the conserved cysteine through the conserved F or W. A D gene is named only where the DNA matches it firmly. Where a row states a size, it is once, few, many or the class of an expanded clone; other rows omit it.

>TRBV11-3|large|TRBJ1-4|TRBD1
TGTGCCAGCAGCTTGGGGGGGACAGGGCCTGCAACTAATGAAAAACTGTTTTTT
CASSLGGTGPATNEKLFF
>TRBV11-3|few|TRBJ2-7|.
TGTGCCAGCACCTCCTCCGGGGAGGTGTCCTACGAGCAGTACTTC
CASTSSGEVSYEQYF
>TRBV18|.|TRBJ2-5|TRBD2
TGTGCCAGCTACCCAGGTGGCGCGGGAGTAAAGGAGACCCAGTACTTC
CASYPGGAGVKETQYF
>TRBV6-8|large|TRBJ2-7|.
TGTGCCAGCAGGCAACTCCCTCCCAACGAGCAGTACTTC
CASRQLPPNEQYF
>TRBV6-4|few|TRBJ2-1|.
TGTGCCAGCAGTCCGGGGATTGAGCAGTTCTTC
CASSPGIEQFF
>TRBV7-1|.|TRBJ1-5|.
TGTGCTAGCAGCTTAGCCCGGGGGCAGCCCCAGCATTTT
CASSLARGQPQHF
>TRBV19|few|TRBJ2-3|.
TGTGCCAGTAGTATAGGGGCCAGGGAGGCAGATACGCAGTATTTT
CASSIGAREADTQYF
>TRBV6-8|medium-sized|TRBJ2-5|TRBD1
TGTGCCAGCAGTTCGACATTCAGGGGGCAAGAGACCCAGTACTTC
CASSSTFRGQETQYF
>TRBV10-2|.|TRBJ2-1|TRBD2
TGCGCCAGCAGTGAGGAACTAGCGGACCACAATGAGCAGTTCTTC
CASSEELADHNEQFF
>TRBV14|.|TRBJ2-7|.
TGTGCCAGCAGCCAATTAGTTTCGAAGCAGTACTTC
CASSQLVSKQYF
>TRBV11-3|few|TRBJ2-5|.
TGTGCCAGCAGCCCCGGGCCGTACCAAGAGACCCAGTACTTC
CASSPGPYQETQYF
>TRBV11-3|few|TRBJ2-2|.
TGTGCCAGCAGCTTAGGCAGGGCGAACACCGGGGAGCTGTTTTTT
CASSLGRANTGELFF
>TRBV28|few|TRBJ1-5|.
TGTGCCAGCAGATCGACTGTGAACCGACAGCCCCAGCATTTT
CASRSTVNRQPQHF
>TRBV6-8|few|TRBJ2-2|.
TGTGCCAGCAGTGGGGCCAGGAACACCGGGGAGCTGTTTTTT
CASSGARNTGELFF
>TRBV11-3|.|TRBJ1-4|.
TGTGCCAGCAGCCAAGCTGGGGAGGTTACTAATGAAAAACTGTTTTTT
CASSQAGEVTNEKLFF
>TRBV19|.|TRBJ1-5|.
TGTGCCAGTAGTATGGTAGGAAACAATCAGCCCCAGCATTTT
CASSMVGNNQPQHF
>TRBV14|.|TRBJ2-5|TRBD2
TGTGCCAGCAGCCTCGGACTAGCGGGGAGGCGTGGGGAGACCCAGTACTTC
CASSLGLAGRRGETQYF
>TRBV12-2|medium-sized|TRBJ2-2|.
TGTGCCAGTATAAAAGGGAGAGCCAACACCGGGGAGCTGTTTTTT
CASIKGRANTGELFF
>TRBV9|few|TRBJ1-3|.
TGTGCCAGCAGCGCGAAGGGAGGAGAAGGAAACACCATATATTTT
CASSAKGGEGNTIYF
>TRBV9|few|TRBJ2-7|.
TGTGCCAGCAGTGAATTGGGCGGGGCCACACTCGGGCAGTACTTC
CASSELGGATLGQYF